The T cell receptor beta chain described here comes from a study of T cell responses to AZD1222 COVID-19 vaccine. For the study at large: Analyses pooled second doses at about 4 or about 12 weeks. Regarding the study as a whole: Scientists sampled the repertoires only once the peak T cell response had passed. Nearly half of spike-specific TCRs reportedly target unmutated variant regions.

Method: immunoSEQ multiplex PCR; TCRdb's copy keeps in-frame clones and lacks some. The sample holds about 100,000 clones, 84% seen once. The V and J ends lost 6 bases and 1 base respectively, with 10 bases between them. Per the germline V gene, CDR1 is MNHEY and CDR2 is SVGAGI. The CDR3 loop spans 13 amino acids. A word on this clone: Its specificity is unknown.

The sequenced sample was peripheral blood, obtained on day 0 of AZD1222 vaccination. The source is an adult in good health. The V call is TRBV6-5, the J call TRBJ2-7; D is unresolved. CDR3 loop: CASRPWGSYEQYF. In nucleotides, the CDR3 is TGTGCCAGCAGACCTTGGGGTTCCTACGAGCAGTACTTC.